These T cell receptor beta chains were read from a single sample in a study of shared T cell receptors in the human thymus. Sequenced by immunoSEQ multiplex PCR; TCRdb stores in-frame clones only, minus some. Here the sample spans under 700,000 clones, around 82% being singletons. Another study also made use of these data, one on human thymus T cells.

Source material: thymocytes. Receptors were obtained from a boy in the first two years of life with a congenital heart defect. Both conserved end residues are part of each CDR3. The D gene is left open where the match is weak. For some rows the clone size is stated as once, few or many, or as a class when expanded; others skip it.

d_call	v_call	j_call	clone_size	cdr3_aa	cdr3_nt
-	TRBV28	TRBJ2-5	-	CASSLFPGAETQYF	TGTGCCAGCAGTTTATTTCCGGGAGCAGAGACCCAGTACTTC
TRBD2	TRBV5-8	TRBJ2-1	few	CASSKGTSGGDEQFF	TGTGCCAGCAGCAAAGGGACTAGCGGGGGCGATGAGCAGTTCTTC
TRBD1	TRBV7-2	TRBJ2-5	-	CASSFGETGSWETQYF	TGTGCCAGCAGCTTCGGGGAGACAGGGTCATGGGAGACCCAGTACTTC
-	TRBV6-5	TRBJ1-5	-	CASSTGAGYNQPQHF	TGTGCCAGCAGTACGGGAGCGGGTTACAATCAGCCCCAGCATTTT
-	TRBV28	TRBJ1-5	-	CASRPRAKPQHF	TGTGCCAGCAGGCCCAGGGCGAAGCCCCAGCATTTT
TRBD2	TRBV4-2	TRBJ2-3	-	CASSQDGLAGVAGDTQYF	TGTGCCAGCAGCCAAGATGGGCTGGCGGGAGTCGCGGGGGATACGCAGTATTTT
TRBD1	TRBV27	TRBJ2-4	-	CASRLQGPKNIQYF	TGTGCCAGCAGGTTACAGGGGCCTAAAAACATTCAGTACTTC
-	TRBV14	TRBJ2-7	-	CASSRTVRDSYEQYF	TGTGCCAGCAGCCGGACGGTACGTGACAGCTACGAGCAGTACTTC
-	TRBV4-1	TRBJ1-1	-	CASSRHRGVGTEAFF	TGCGCCAGCAGCCGCCACCGGGGGGTGGGCACTGAAGCTTTCTTT
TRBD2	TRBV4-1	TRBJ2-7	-	CASSQDWWRGSESEQYF	TGCGCCAGCAGCCAAGATTGGTGGCGGGGGAGTGAATCCGAGCAGTACTTC
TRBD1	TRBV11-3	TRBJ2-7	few	CASSAGTGKGLGEQYF	TGTGCCAGCAGCGCCGGGACAGGGAAAGGGCTAGGCGAGCAGTACTTC
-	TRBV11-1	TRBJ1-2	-	CASSLETGKGSSGYTF	TGTGCCAGCAGCTTGGAAACAGGGAAAGGATCGAGCGGCTACACCTTC
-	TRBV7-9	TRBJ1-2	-	CASSSGKYSYGYTF	TGTGCCAGCAGCTCGGGAAAGTATAGCTATGGCTACACCTTC
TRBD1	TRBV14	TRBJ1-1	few	CASSPQGDRNTEAFF	TGTGCCAGCAGCCCCCAGGGGGATAGAAACACTGAAGCTTTCTTT